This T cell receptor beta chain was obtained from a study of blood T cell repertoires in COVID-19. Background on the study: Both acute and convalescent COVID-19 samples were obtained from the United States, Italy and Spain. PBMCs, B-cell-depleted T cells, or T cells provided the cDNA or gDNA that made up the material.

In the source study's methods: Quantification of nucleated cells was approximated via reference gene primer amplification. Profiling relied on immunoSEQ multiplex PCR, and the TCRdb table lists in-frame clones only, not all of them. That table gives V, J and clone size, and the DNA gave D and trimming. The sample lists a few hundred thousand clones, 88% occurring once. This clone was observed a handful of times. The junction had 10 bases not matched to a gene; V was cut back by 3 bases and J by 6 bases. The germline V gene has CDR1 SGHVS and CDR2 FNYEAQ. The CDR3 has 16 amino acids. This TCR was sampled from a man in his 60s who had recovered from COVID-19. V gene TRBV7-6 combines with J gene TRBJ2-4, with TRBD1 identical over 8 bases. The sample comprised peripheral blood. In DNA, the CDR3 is TGTGCCAGCAGCTTCTCACCGACAGGGGAGTTAAACATTCAGTACTTC. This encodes CASSFSPTGELNIQYF.